This TCR beta chain was retrieved from a study of blood T cell repertoires in COVID-19. Trimming shortened V by 4 bases and J by 4 bases, and 8 bases separated the two germline ends. This CDR3 spans 12 amino acids. Germline V gives CDR1 SGHRS, CDR2 YFSETQ. The repertoire was sequenced with immunoSEQ multiplex PCR; TCRdb's copy has only in-frame clones and lacks some. This sample carries fewer than 400,000 clones, 65% to 90% of them seen once, and the ten largest clones take 3.5% to 4.5%. Material: PBMCs or T cells enriched from blood (not recorded which). The chain recombines TRBV5-1 with TRBJ1-1; a possible D gene is TRBD1 (5 bases). The TCR originated in a man between 25 and 39 years old who had recovered from COVID-19. The CDR3 coding sequence is TGCGCCAGCAGCACGCAGGGCACTGAAGCTTTCTTT. It encodes CASSTQGTEAFF.